The source of this T cell receptor (beta chain) is a study of blood T cell repertoires in COVID-19. The method was immunoSEQ multiplex PCR; TCRdb's version includes in-frame clones alone and lacks a portion of them. The profile shows approximately 280,000 clones, around nine tenths of them singletons. Cohort 3 recovery required two negative PCRs, clearance, or symptom resolution. This CDR3 spans 17 amino acids. Germline CDR1 reads SGHNT; CDR2 reads YENEEA. V was trimmed by 2 bases and J by 0 bases, leaving 14 bases between them. The receptor's source is a woman between 18 and 29 years old who had recovered from COVID-19. Sample: PBMCs or T cells enriched from blood (not recorded which). This chain links TRBV11-3 with TRBJ2-1; D is perhaps TRBD2 (5 bases). In DNA, the CDR3 is TGTGCCAGCAGCTTAAGATCCCAGCGGATCTCCTACAATGAGCAGTTCTTC. It encodes CASSLRSQRISYNEQFF.